This paragraph reports one TCR beta chain. No antigen is known for it. These data originate in a study of T cells in localized non-small cell lung cancer. Notes on the study in general: One tumor region alone was sequenced, and heterogeneity therefore remains possible. Adjacent lung was found to contain a median about 50 of the top 100 tumor clones. Peak T cell clonality was found in uninvolved adjacent lung, exceeding tumor.

Only in-frame clones appear in the TCRdb table, and some are missing; sequencing was by immunoSEQ multiplex PCR. The sample gives tens of thousands of clones, 78% of which show up once; less than 45% is in the top ten. This CDR3 has 14 residues. The ends lost 10 bases at V and 2 bases at J; junction bases unmatched: 9. Germline CDR1 is MNHNS and CDR2 is SASEGT. The material was peripheral blood, obtained before any cancer treatment. The chain employs TRBV6-1 and TRBJ2-3; the match to TRBD2 covers 7 bases. This sequence was found in a male donor at least 60 years old with stage II squamous cell lung carcinoma. The CDR3: CATEGLVYTDTQYF. The CDR3 nucleotides are TGTGCCACGGAAGGACTAGTTTACACAGATACGCAGTATTTT.